The rows below give T cell receptor beta chains drawn from one sample of a study of CD8 T cells in ankylosing spondylitis. MiXCR, applied by TCRdb to the 5' RACE reads, yields one record per CDR3 protein. The data show about 30,000 distinct CDR3 sequences, with around 5% seen just once and roughly 1.9% held by the top ten. The source material was blood, either unsorted or a sorted T cell fraction (not recorded which). These receptors were collected from a female donor with ankylosing spondylitis or in good health (not recorded which). Both conserved end residues are part of each CDR3. A D gene is named only where the DNA matches it firmly. Some rows have no size entry. The others give once, few or many, or a class for an expanded clone.

d_gene	v_gene	j_gene	abundance	CDR3nt	CDR3aa
-	TRBV7-7	TRBJ2-5	few	TGTGCCTGGTTGGAGACCCAGTACTTC	CAWLETQYF
TRBD2	TRBV9	TRBJ2-1	many	TGTGCCAGCAGCGTAGCACGGACTAGCGGAATCTACAATGAGCAGTTCTTC	CASSVARTSGIYNEQFF
-	TRBV9	TRBJ2-3	many	TGTGCCAGCAGCGTATTGGGGGGGGGCACAACGGATACGCAGTATTTT	CASSVLGGGTTDTQYF
TRBD2	TRBV9	TRBJ2-1	-	TGTGCCAGCAGCGTTGGGACTAGCGGGAACAATGAGCAGTTCTTC	CASSVGTSGNNEQFF
-	TRBV9	TRBJ1-1	many	TGTGCCAGCAGCGTACAGACAGGCGACACTGAAGCTTTCTTT	CASSVQTGDTEAFF
TRBD1	TRBV9	TRBJ1-1	many	TGTGCCAGCAGCGTAGCTCCGGGACAGAGGAACACTGAAGCTTTCTTT	CASSVAPGQRNTEAFF
-	TRBV9	TRBJ2-7	many	TGTGCCAGCAGCGTTCAGGCAGGGGTAGGGTACGAGCAGTACTTC	CASSVQAGVGYEQYF
-	TRBV9	TRBJ2-3	many	TGTGCCAGCAGCGCTTCCACAGATACGCAGTATTTT	CASSASTDTQYF
TRBD1	TRBV9	TRBJ1-2	many	TGTGCCAGCAGCACCGGACAGGGACCACGATATGGCTACACCTTC	CASSTGQGPRYGYTF
-	TRBV9	TRBJ2-2	many	TGTGCCAGCAGCGTAAAAACTGACACCGGGGAGCTGTTTTTT	CASSVKTDTGELFF
-	TRBV9	TRBJ2-7	many	TGTGCCAGCAGCGTAGGGGGTGAACAGGCCTACGAGCAGTACTTC	CASSVGGEQAYEQYF
-	TRBV9	TRBJ2-2	-	TGTGCCAGCAGCCTCAGAGGGACGAACACCGGGGAGCTGTTTTTT	CASSLRGTNTGELFF
-	TRBV9	TRBJ2-1	-	TGTGCCAGCAGCGGAGACTACAATGAGCAGTTCTTC	CASSGDYNEQFF
-	TRBV9	TRBJ2-3	many	TGTGCCAGCCGTGACGCTGGCGATACGCAGTATTTT	CASRDAGDTQYF
-	TRBV9	TRBJ2-1	many	TGTGCCAGCAGCGTAACCGGGGGTGGATACAATGAGCAGTTCTTC	CASSVTGGGYNEQFF
-	TRBV9	TRBJ2-1	-	TGTGCCAGCACCTCCAACGGGAGAGTTCACAATGAGCAGTTCTTC	CASTSNGRVHNEQFF
-	TRBV9	TRBJ2-5	many	TGTGCCAGCAGCGTAGGACGGGGGGCCGCAGCGGAGACCCAGTACTTC	CASSVGRGAAAETQYF
-	TRBV9	TRBJ2-7	many	TGTGCCAGCAGCGTAGAGTTAGGGTGGGACTACGAGCAGTACTTC	CASSVELGWDYEQYF
-	TRBV9	TRBJ1-2	medium-sized	TGTGCCAGCAGCGACCCTGGGGGGGGCGCGTTCTATGGCTACACCTTC	CASSDPGGGAFYGYTF
-	TRBV9	TRBJ1-2	medium-sized	TGTGCCAGCAGCGTAGAGGGACGGGGGGGTGGCTACACCTTC	CASSVEGRGGGYTF
-	TRBV9	TRBJ1-3	many	TGTGCCAGCAGCGGAACCTCTGGAAACACCATATATTTT	CASSGTSGNTIYF
-	TRBV9	TRBJ1-1	many	TGTGCCAGCAGCGTGACTCCTAACGCTTACACTGAAGCTTTCTTT	CASSVTPNAYTEAFF
-	TRBV9	TRBJ2-5	many	TGTGCCAGCAGCGTAGATCCAGGGGGGGAACAAGAGACCCAGTACTTC	CASSVDPGGEQETQYF
TRBD1	TRBV9	TRBJ2-5	-	TGTGCCAGCAGCGAGACAGGGGAGGAGACCCAGTACTTC	CASSETGEETQYF
TRBD2	TRBV9	TRBJ2-7	many	TGTGCCAGCAGCGTAGGCGGGGGGGCAGACTACGAGCAGTACTTC	CASSVGGGADYEQYF
TRBD2	TRBV9	TRBJ2-3	-	TGTGCCAGCAGCCCAAGAGGACTAGCGGTGGAAAATACGCAGTATTTT	CASSPRGLAVENTQYF
-	TRBV9	TRBJ2-6	many	TGTGCCAGCAGCGTGATGGGCTCTGGGGCCAACGTCCTGACTTTC	CASSVMGSGANVLTF
-	TRBV9	TRBJ2-7	many	TGTGCCAGCAGCTCGGGACCTGGGGCAACCGAGCAGTACTTC	CASSSGPGATEQYF
-	TRBV9	TRBJ2-7	few	TGTGCCAGCAGCCCGGACGGGATGCGCGAGCAGTACTTC	CASSPDGMREQYF
-	TRBV9	TRBJ2-7	many	TGTGCCAGCAGCGTAGTGCGAACCCCCGGCGAGCAGTACTTC	CASSVVRTPGEQYF
TRBD1	TRBV9	TRBJ1-5	medium-sized	TGTGCCAGCAGCGTAGAGGGGGCAACGGATCAGCCCCAGCATTTT	CASSVEGATDQPQHF
-	TRBV9	TRBJ1-1	many	TGTGCCAGCAGCGCGGGACATCGGAACACTGAAGCTTTCTTT	CASSAGHRNTEAFF
-	TRBV9	TRBJ1-1	few	TGTGCCAGCAGCGTAGGGCCCCTGACTGAAGCTTTCTTT	CASSVGPLTEAFF
-	TRBV9	TRBJ1-5	-	TGTGCCAGCAGCGTAGACAGTATGGAGGGTCAGCCCCAGCATTTT	CASSVDSMEGQPQHF
TRBD2	TRBV9	TRBJ2-7	many	TGTGCCAGCAGCGTTGCCGGGACTAACTACGAGCAGTACTTC	CASSVAGTNYEQYF
-	TRBV21-1	TRBJ2-7	many	TGTGCCAGCAGCATTTTCTCCTACGAGCAGTACTTC	CASSIFSYEQYF
TRBD2	TRBV9	TRBJ2-3	few	TGTGCCAGCAGCCCAACCGGGACTACTATCACAGATACGCAGTATTTT	CASSPTGTTITDTQYF
-	TRBV9	TRBJ2-7	many	TGTGCCAGCAGCGTAACCGGGAGCTCCTACGAGCAGTACTTC	CASSVTGSSYEQYF
TRBD1	TRBV9	TRBJ2-6	few	TGTGCCAGCACCCCCCGGGACAGGTCAAGCTCTGGGGCCAACGTCCTGACTTTC	CASTPRDRSSSGANVLTF
TRBD1	TRBV9	TRBJ2-1	many	TGTGCCAGCAGCGTAAAGGGACAGGGATCTTGGGATGAGCAGTTCTTC	CASSVKGQGSWDEQFF
-	TRBV9	TRBJ1-2	-	TGTGCCAGCAGCGTAAATGGGCAGGGAGGTGCTTTTAGTTATGGCTACACCTTC	CASSVNGQGGAFSYGYTF
TRBD2	TRBV9	TRBJ2-1	many	TGTGCCAGCAGCGTAGGTCTAGCGGGAGCATCTGAGCAGTTCTTC	CASSVGLAGASEQFF
-	TRBV9	TRBJ2-5	many	TGTGCCAGCAGCGGCCAGGGTCAAGAGACCCAGTACTTC	CASSGQGQETQYF
TRBD2	TRBV9	TRBJ2-1	many	TGTGCCAGCAGTAATTGGGGGCTAGCGGGAATAGGAATCTACAATGAGCAGTTCTTC	CASSNWGLAGIGIYNEQFF
-	TRBV9	TRBJ2-3	few	TGTGCCAGCAGCCAGGGGGCGGGAGGGCTAACAGATACGCAGTATTTT	CASSQGAGGLTDTQYF